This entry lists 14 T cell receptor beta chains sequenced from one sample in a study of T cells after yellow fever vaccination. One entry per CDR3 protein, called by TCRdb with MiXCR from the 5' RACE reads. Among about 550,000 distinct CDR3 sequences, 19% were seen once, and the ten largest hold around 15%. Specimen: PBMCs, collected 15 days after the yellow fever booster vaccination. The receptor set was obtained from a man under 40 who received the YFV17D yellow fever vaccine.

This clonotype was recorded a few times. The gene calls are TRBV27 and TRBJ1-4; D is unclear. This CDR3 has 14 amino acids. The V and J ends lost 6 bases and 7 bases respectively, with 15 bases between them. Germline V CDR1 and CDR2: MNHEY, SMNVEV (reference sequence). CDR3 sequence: CASSPLGDSEKLFF. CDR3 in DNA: TGTGCCAGCAGCCCCCTCGGAGATAGTGAAAAACTGTTTTTT.

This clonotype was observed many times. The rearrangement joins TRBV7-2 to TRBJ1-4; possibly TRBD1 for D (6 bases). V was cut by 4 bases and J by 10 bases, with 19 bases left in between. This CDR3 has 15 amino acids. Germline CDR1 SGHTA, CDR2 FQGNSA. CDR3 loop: CASSSLRDKWVKLFF. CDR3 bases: TGTGCCAGCAGCTCACTCCGGGACAAATGGGTAAAACTGTTTTTT.

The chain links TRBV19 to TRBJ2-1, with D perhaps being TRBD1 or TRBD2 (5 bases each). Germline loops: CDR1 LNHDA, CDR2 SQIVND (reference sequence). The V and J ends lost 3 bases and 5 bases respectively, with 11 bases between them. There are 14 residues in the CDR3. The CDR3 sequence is CASSITGANNEQFF. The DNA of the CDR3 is TGTGCCAGTAGTATTACCGGGGCCAACAATGAGCAGTTCTTC.

As DNA, the CDR3 is TGTGCCAGCACAAAGGGAGTTGGAGAGACCCAGTACTTC. It encodes CASTKGVGETQYF. The chain links TRBV25-1 to TRBJ2-5; D is possibly TRBD2 (5 bases). V was pared by 7 bases and J by 4 bases, with 13 bases between. Germline V gene sequence: CDR1 MGHDK, CDR2 SYGVNS. The CDR3 spans 13 residues.

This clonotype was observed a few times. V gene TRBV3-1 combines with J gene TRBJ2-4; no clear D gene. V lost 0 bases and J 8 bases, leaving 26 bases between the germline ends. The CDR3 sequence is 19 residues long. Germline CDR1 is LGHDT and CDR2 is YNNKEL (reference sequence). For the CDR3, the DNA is TGTGCCAGCAGCCAAGATCCCTGGAAGGTAGCCTTCGACCGGGACATTCAGTACTTC. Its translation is CASSQDPWKVAFDRDIQYF.

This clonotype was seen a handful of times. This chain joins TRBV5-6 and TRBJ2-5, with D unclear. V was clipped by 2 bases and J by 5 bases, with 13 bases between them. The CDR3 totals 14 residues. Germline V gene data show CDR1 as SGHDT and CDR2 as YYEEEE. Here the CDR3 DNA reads TGTGCCAGCAGCTTTTATGCGTCTCGGGAGACCCAGTACTTC. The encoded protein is CASSFYASRETQYF. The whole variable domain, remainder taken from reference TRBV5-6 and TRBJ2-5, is DAGVTQSPTHLIKTRGQQVTLRCSPKSGHDTVSWYQQALGQGPQFIFQYYEEEERQRGNFPDRFSGHQFPNYSSELNVNALLLGDSALYLCASSFYASRETQYFGPGTRLLVL.

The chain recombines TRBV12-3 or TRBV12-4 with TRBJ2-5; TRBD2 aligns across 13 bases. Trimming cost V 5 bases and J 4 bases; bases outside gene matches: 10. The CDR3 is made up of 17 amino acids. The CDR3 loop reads CASSPTSGRGFGETQYF. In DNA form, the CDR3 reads TGTGCCAGCAGTCCAACTAGCGGGAGGGGGTTTGGAGAGACCCAGTACTTC.

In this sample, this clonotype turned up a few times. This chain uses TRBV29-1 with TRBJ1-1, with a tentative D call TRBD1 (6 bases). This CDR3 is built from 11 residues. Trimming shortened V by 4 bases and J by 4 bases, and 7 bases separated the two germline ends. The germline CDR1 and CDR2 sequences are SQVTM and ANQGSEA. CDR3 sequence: CSVGQATEAFF. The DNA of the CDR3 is TGCAGCGTTGGACAGGCCACTGAAGCTTTCTTT.

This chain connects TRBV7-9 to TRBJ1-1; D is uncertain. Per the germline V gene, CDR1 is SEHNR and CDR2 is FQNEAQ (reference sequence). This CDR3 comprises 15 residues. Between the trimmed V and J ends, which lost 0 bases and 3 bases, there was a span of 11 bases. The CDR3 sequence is CASSLAGRFDTEAFF. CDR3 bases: TGTGCCAGCAGCTTAGCAGGGAGGTTCGACACTGAAGCTTTCTTT.

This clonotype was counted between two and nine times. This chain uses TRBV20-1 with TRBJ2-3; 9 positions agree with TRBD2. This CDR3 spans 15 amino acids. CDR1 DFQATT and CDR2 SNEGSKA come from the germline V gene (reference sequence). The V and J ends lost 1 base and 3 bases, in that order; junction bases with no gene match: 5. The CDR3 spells CSARGSSGRTDTQYF. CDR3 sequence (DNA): TGCAGTGCTAGAGGGTCGAGCGGGAGGACAGATACGCAGTATTTT.

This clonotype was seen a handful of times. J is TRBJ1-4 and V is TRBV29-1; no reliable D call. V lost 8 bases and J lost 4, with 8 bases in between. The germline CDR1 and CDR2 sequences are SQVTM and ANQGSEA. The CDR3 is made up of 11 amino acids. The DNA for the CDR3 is TGCAGCTGGAAGCTTAATGAAAAACTGTTTTTT. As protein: CSWKLNEKLFF.

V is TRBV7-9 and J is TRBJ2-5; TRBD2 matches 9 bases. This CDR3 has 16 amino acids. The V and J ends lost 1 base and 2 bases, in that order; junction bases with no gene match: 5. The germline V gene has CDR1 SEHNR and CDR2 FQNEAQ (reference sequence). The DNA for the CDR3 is TGTGCCAGCAGCTTAGGTCTAGCGGGATCACAAGAGACCCAGTACTTC. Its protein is CASSLGLAGSQETQYF.

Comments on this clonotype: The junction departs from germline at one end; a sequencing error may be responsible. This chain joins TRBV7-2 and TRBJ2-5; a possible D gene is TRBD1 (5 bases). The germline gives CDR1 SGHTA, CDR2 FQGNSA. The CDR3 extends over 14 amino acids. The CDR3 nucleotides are TGTGCCAGCAGCATAGCTGGGGCGTGGGAGACCCAGTACTTC. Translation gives CASSIAGAWETQYF.

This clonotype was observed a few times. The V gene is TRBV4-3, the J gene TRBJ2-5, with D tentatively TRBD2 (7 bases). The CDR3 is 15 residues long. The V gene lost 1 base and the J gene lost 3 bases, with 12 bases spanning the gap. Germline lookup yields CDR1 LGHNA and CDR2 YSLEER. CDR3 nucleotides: TGCGCCAGCAGCCAAGGAGGGGGGGCAGAAGAGACCCAGTACTTC. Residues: CASSQGGGAEETQYF.